This entry lists 19 T cell receptor beta chains sequenced from one sample in a study of T and B cells in COVID-19 patients. From blood, roughly 240-550 ng of genomic DNA served as TRB template. BIOMED2 TRB-A/B primer pools were used in multiplex TRB PCR. TCRdb independently ran MiXCR on the multiplex PCR reads; one entry per CDR3 protein. The profile shows about 22,000 distinct CDR3 sequences, 29% of them singletons. Specimen: blood. The receptors originated from a human donor who had recovered from COVID-19.

The V call is TRBV6-6, the J call TRBJ2-2; D is unclear. Germline values: CDR1 MNHNY, CDR2 SVGAGI (reference sequence). V lost 2 bases to trimming and J lost 4 bases, with 14 bases between them. The CDR3 has 16 amino acids. The CDR3 spells CASSYPLDIITGELFF. Written as DNA, the CDR3 is TGTGCCAGCAGTTACCCCCTTGACATCATCACCGGGGAGCTGTTTTTT.

This sequence joins TRBV11-2 and TRBJ2-2; 8 nucleotides agree with TRBD1. In germline, CDR1 is SGHAT, CDR2 FQNNGV. Unmatched junction bases numbered 8, after V lost 1 base and J lost 4 bases. CDR3 length: 17 residues. The CDR3 DNA reads as TGTGCCAGCAGCTTAGTAGGTCAGGGGGCCAGCACCGGGGAGCTGTTTTTT. This gives the protein CASSLVGQGASTGELFF.

V and J are TRBV20-1 and TRBJ2-1; D uncertain. The CDR3 has 10 amino acids. V was pared by 3 bases and J by 4 bases, with 1 base between. Germline values: CDR1 DFQATT, CDR2 SNEGSKA (reference sequence). In DNA form, the CDR3 reads TGCAGTGCTAGGTACAATGAGCAGTTCTTC. As protein: CSARYNEQFF.

This clonotype has just one count. The chain links TRBV29-1 to TRBJ2-3; 16 bases line up with TRBD2. Germline CDR1 reads SQVTM; CDR2 reads ANQGSEA. V dropped 5 bases and J dropped 5; count of bases not matched to a gene: 4. The CDR3 extends over 15 amino acids. As DNA, the CDR3 is TGCAGCGTTCACGGGACTAGCGGGGGGGGAGATACGCAGTATTTT. Its protein is CSVHGTSGGGDTQYF.

By sample share, this clonotype is medium-sized. V and J are TRBV19 and TRBJ2-5; D not certain. Per germline, CDR1 LNHDA and CDR2 SQIVND (reference sequence). This CDR3 spans 14 amino acids. Trimming took 5 bases from V and 3 from J, leaving 13 bases between them. CDR3 loop: CASSPRVLEETQYF. The DNA of the CDR3 is TGTGCCAGTAGTCCCCGGGTTCTGGAAGAGACCCAGTACTTC.

The rearrangement joins TRBV30 to TRBJ1-6, with 7 nucleotides matching TRBD1. Looked up from germline, CDR1 is GTSNPN and CDR2 is SVGIG (reference sequence). The V gene end was trimmed by 3 bases and the J gene end by 0 bases; junction bases not matched to a gene: 8. The CDR3 runs to 17 residues. CDR3 sequence (DNA): TGTGCCTGGAGCGACGAATGGGACAGCTCCTATAATTCACCCCTCCACTTT. It specifies CAWSDEWDSSYNSPLHF.

The chain couples TRBV30 to TRBJ1-1, with D maybe TRBD1 (5 bases). Germline assignment: CDR1 GTSNPN and CDR2 SVGIG (reference sequence). Between the trimmed V and J ends, which lost 4 bases and 5 bases, there was a span of 17 bases. The CDR3 totals 14 residues. CDR3 DNA: TGTGCCTGGACCCCAGGGACCGCCGTGACTGAAGCTTTCTTT. Protein sequence: CAWTPGTAVTEAFF.

This clonotype appeared once. This rearrangement joins TRBV27 to TRBJ1-2; 7 bases are a match to TRBD1. This CDR3 is built from 17 residues. J lost 4 bases, V lost 5 bases, and 16 bases had no gene match. In germline, CDR1 is MNHEY, CDR2 SMNVEV (reference sequence). CDR3: CASSPQGQIILPYGYTF. Written as DNA, the CDR3 is TGTGCCAGCAGTCCCCAGGGACAGATCATTCTACCCTATGGCTACACCTTC.

The chain employs TRBV14 and TRBJ2-7; D is possibly TRBD2 (6 bases). The CDR3 extends over 13 amino acids. Trimming removed 1 base at V and 6 bases at J, with 10 bases between. CDR1 and CDR2 (germline): SGHDN, FVKESK. CDR3 DNA: TGTGCCAGCAGCCAAGTGGGGGGAAGCGAGCAGTACTTC. It yields the protein CASSQVGGSEQYF.

There are a few counts of this clonotype. The chain combines TRBV27 with TRBJ1-4; 10 positions agree with TRBD1. This CDR3 spans 17 amino acids. V shed 2 bases, J shed 8 bases, and the junction held 11 bases outside the gene matches. The germline gives CDR1 MNHEY, CDR2 SMNVEV (reference sequence). The CDR3 sequence is CASSLRVRGTGDEKLFF. CDR3 coding DNA: TGTGCCAGCAGTTTAAGGGTTCGAGGGACAGGGGACGAAAAACTGTTTTTT.

This clonotype is medium-sized (0.01 to 0.1%) by share. The chain combines TRBV19 with TRBJ2-3; D possibly matches TRBD1 or TRBD2 (5 bases each). This CDR3 has 14 residues. V lost 6 bases, J lost 5 bases, and 15 bases lay in between. Per the germline V gene, CDR1 is LNHDA and CDR2 is SQIVND (reference sequence). In DNA form, the CDR3 reads TGTGCCAGTAGCGGACAATCCCGGGAAGATACGCAGTATTTT. Translation: CASSGQSREDTQYF.

This clonotype ranks as medium-sized. This rearrangement joins TRBV19 to TRBJ2-3, with 14 bases fitting TRBD2. This CDR3 region has 19 residues. Per germline, CDR1 LNHDA and CDR2 SQIVND (reference sequence). J gave up 1 base and V 6 bases, and 12 bases lay outside the gene matches. The CDR3 is CASSPRTSGRRSGTDTQYF. The CDR3, as DNA: TGTGCCAGTAGCCCGAGGACTAGCGGGAGGCGGAGCGGCACAGATACGCAGTATTTT.

This clonotype is labeled medium-sized. This sequence joins TRBV29-1 and TRBJ2-3; 7 bases agree with TRBD2. Germline CDR1 and CDR2: SQVTM and ANQGSEA. This CDR3 comprises 12 residues. Trimming took 6 bases from V and 2 from J; bases not matched to a gene: 2. The CDR3 bases are TGCAGCGTGCGGGAGAACACAGATACGCAGTATTTT. Encoded protein: CSVRENTDTQYF.

In this sample, this clonotype turned up many times. This chain joins TRBV12-3 or TRBV12-4 and TRBJ2-2; D call uncertain. The CDR3 sequence is 13 residues long. V lost 5 bases and J 1 base, leaving 5 bases between the germline ends. CDR3 region: CASSPENTGELFF. As DNA, the CDR3 is TGTGCCAGCAGTCCCGAGAACACCGGGGAGCTGTTTTTT.

This chain uses TRBV6-5 with TRBJ1-1; D gene uncertain. V was trimmed by 4 bases and J by 6 bases, leaving 9 bases between them. The CDR3 loop spans 12 amino acids. Germline V gene sequence: CDR1 MNHEY, CDR2 SVGAGI. CDR3 in DNA: TGTGCCAGCAGTTCTTTGGAACCTGAAGCTTTCTTT. Its translation is CASSSLEPEAFF.

The chain joins TRBV30 to TRBJ2-5; 7 bases are shared with TRBD1. Germline values: CDR1 GTSNPN, CDR2 SVGIG (reference sequence). Losses at the gene ends were 4 bases for V and 1 base for J; bases not matched to a gene: 3. This CDR3 has 13 amino acids. CDR3 region: CAWNPGGQETQYF. The DNA of the CDR3 is TGTGCCTGGAATCCAGGGGGCCAAGAGACCCAGTACTTC.

The chain employs TRBV30 and TRBJ1-1; D is possibly TRBD1 (6 bases). The CDR3 has 14 amino acids. V shed 4 bases and J shed 1 base, with 13 bases lying between them. From germline, CDR1 is GTSNPN and CDR2 SVGIG (reference sequence). CDR3 loop: CAWIHPRGNTEAFF. For the CDR3, the DNA is TGTGCCTGGATCCACCCCAGGGGGAACACTGAAGCTTTCTTT.

With respect to this clonotype: The junction shows a germline mismatch at one end, possibly a read error. This rearrangement joins TRBV30 to TRBJ1-1, with no clear D. Germline V gene sequence: CDR1 GTSNPN, CDR2 SVGIG (reference sequence). The CDR3 runs to 13 residues. The CDR3 region is CAWRYPANTEALF. In DNA, the CDR3 is TGTGCCTGGAGATATCCCGCTAACACTGAAGCTCTCTTT.

In its sample, this clonotype is medium-sized (0.01 to 0.1%). The rearrangement links TRBV6-5 to TRBJ2-3; D possibly uses TRBD1 or TRBD2 (5 bases each). V lost 2 bases, J lost 5 bases, and 14 bases lay in between. CDR3 size: 15 residues. Germline values: CDR1 MNHEY, CDR2 SVGAGI. The DNA of the CDR3 is TGTGCCAGCAGTTACACCGGGACCTCGGGAGATACGCAGTATTTT. It specifies CASSYTGTSGDTQYF.